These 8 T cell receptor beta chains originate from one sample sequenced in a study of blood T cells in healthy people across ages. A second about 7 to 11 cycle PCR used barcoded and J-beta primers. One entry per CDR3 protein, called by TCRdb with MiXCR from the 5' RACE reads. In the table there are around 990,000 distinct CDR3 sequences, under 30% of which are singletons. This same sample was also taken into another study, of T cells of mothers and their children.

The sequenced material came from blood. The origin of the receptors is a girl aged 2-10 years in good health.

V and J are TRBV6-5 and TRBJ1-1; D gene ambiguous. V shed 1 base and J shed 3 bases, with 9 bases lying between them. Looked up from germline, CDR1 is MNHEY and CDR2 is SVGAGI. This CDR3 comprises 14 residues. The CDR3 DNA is TGTGCCAGCAGTTACTACGGGAGGGACACTGAAGCTTTCTTT. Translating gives CASSYYGRDTEAFF.

Written as DNA, the CDR3 is TGTGCCAGCCCCCATGGGGCCGGCGAGCAGTACTTC. This encodes CASPHGAGEQYF. This chain joins TRBV7-8 and TRBJ2-1, with D perhaps matching TRBD1 (5 bases). Judging by the DNA end, TRBJ2-7 fits better; the J call may be wrong. This CDR3 contains 12 residues. The germline V gene has CDR1 SGHVS and CDR2 FQNEAQ.

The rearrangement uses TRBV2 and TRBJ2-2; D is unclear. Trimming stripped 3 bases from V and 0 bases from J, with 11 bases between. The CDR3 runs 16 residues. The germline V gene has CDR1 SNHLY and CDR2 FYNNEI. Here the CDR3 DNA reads TGTGCCAGCAGTGATTTTGGGATCACGAACACCGGGGAGCTGTTTTTT. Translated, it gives CASSDFGITNTGELFF.

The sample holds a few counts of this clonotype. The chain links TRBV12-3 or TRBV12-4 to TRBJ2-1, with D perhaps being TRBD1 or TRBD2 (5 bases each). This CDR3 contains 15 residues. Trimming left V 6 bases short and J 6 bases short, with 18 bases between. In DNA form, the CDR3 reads TGTGCCAGCAGCGATGGGACGTCGGTTTCCAATGAGCAGTTCTTC. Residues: CASSDGTSVSNEQFF.

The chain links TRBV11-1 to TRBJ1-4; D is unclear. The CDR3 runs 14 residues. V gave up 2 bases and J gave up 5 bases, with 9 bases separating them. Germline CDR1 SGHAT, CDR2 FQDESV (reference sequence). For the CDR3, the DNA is TGTGCCAGCAGCTTAAGGGCAGACAATGAAAAACTGTTTTTT. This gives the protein CASSLRADNEKLFF.

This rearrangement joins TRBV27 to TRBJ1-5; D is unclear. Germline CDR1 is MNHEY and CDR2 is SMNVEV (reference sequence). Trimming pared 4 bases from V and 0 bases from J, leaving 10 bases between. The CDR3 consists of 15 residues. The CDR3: CASSSEQYSNQPQHF. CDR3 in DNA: TGTGCCAGCAGTTCAGAGCAGTATAGCAATCAGCCCCAGCATTTT.

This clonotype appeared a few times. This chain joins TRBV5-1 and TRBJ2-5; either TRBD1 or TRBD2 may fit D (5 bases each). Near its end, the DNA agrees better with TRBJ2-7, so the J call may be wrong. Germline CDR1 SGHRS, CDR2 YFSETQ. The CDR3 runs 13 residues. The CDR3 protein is CASSLASGHEQYF. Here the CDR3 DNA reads TGCGCCAGCAGCTTGGCTTCGGGGCACGAGCAGTACTTC.

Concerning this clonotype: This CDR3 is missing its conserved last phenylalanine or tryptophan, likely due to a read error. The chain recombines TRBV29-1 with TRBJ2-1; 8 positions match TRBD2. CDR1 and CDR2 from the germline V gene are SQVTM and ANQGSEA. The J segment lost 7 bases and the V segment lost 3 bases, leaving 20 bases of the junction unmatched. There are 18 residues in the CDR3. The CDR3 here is CSVELWGSEAGVGNEQFS. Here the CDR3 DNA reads TGCAGCGTTGAGCTGTGGGGGTCGGAAGCGGGAGTTGGGAATGAGCAGTTCTCC.